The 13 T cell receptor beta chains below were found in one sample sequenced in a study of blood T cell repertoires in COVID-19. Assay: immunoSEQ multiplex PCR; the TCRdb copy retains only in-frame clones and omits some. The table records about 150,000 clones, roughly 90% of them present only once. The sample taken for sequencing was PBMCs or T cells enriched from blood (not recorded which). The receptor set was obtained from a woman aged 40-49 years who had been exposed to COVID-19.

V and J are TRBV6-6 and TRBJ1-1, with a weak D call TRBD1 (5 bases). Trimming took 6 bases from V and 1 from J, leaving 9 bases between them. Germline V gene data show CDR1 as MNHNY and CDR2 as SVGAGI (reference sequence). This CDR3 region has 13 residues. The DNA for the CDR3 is TGTGCCAGCAGCTCGACAGAGAACACTGAAGCTTTCTTT. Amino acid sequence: CASSSTENTEAFF.

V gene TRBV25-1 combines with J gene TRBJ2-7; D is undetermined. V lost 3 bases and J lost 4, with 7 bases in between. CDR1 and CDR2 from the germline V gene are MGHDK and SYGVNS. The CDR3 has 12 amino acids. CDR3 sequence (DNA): TGTGCCAGCAGTGATATGGCTTACGAGCAGTACTTC. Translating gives CASSDMAYEQYF.

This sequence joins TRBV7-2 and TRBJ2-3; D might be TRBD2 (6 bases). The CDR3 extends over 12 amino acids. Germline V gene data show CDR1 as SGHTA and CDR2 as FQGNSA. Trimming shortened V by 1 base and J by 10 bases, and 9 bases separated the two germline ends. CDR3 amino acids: CASSLGRGAQYF. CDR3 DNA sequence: TGTGCCAGCAGCTTAGGGCGGGGTGCGCAGTATTTT.

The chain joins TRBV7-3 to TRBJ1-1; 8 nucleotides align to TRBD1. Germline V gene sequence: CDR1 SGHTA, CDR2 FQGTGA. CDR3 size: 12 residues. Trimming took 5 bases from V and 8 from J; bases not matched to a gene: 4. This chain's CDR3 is CASSQRQGEAFF. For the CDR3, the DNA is TGTGCCAGCAGCCAAAGACAGGGGGAAGCTTTCTTT.

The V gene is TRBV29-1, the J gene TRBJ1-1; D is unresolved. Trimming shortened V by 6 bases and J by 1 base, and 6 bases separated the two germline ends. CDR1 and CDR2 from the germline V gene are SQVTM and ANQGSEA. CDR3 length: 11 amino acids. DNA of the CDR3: TGCAGCGTCAGAAGGAACACTGAAGCTTTCTTT. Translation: CSVRRNTEAFF. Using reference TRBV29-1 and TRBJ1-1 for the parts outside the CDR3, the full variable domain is SAVISQKPSRDICQRGTSLTIQCQVDSQVTMMFWYRQQPGQSLTLIATANQGSEATYESGFVIDKFPISRPNLTFSTLTVSNMSPEDSSIYLCSVRRNTEAFFGQGTRLTVV.

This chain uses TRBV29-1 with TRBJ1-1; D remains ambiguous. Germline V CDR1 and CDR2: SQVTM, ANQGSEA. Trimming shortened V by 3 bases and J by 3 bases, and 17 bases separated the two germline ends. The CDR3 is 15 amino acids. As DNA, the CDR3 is TGCAGCGTTGAGCTCACAGCGGGAAAGTACACTGAAGCTTTCTTT. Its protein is CSVELTAGKYTEAFF.

The CDR3, as DNA: TGCGCCAGCAGCTTGGCCACTAGCGGTTCGGGGGTAGGCAATGAGCAGTTCTTC. Translated: CASSLATSGSGVGNEQFF. The chain uses TRBV5-1 and TRBJ2-1, with 8 positions matching TRBD2. Germline V gene sequence: CDR1 SGHRS, CDR2 YFSETQ. This CDR3 has 18 amino acids. The J segment lost 6 bases and the V segment lost 0 bases, leaving 14 bases of the junction unmatched.

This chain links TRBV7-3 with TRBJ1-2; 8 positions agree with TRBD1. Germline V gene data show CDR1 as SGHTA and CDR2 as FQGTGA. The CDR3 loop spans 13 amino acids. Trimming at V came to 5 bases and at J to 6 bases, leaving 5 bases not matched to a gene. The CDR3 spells CASSADRGNGYTF. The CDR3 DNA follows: TGTGCCAGCAGCGCTGACAGGGGAAATGGCTACACCTTC.

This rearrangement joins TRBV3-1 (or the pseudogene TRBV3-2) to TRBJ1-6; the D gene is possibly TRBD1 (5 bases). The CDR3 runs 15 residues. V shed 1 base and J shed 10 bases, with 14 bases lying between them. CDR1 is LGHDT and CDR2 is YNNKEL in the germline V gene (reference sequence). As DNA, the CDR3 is TGTGCCAGCAGCCAAGCTCCTGGGACTAACTCACCCCTCCACTTT. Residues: CASSQAPGTNSPLHF.

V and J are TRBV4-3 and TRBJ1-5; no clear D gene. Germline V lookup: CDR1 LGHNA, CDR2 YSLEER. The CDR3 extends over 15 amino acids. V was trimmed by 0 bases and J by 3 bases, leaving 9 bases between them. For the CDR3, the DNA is TGCGCCAGCAGCCAAGATGAGACACCCAATCAGCCCCAGCATTTT. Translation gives CASSQDETPNQPQHF.

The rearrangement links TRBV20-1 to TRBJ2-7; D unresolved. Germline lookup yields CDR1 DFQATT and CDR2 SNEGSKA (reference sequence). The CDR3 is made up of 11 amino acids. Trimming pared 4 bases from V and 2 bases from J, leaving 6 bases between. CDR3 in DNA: TGCAGTGCTATACTTGCCTACGAGCAGTACTTC. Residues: CSAILAYEQYF.

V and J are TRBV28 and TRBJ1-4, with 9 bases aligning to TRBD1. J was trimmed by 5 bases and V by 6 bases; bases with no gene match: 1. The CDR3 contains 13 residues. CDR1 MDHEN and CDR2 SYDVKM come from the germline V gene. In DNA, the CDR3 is TGTGCCAGCAGACAGGGGGCAAATGAAAAACTGTTTTTT. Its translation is CASRQGANEKLFF.

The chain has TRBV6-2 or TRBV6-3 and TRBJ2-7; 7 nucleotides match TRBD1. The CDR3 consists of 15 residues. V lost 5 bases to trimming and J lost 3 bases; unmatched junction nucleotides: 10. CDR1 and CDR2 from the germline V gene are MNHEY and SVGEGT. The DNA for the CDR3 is TGTGCCAGCAGTGCAGGGACAGCAAACTTCTACGAGCAGTACTTC. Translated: CASSAGTANFYEQYF.